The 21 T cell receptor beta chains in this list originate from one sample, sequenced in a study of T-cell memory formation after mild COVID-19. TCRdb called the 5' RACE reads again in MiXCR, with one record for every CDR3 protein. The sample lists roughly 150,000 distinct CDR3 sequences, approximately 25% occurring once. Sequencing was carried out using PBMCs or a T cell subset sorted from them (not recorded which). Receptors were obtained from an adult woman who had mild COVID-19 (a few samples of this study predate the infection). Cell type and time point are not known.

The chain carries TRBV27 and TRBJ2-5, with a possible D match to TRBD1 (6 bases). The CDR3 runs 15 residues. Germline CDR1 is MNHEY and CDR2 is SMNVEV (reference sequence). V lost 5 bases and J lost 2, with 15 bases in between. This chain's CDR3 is CASSARTVEQETQYF. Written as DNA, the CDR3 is TGTGCCAGCAGTGCACGGACAGTCGAGCAAGAGACCCAGTACTTC.

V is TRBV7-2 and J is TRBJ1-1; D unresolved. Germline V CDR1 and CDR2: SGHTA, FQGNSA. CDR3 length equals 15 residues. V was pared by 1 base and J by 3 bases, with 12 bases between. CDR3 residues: CASSLEDLLYTEAFF. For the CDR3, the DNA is TGTGCCAGCAGCTTAGAGGATTTACTTTACACTGAAGCTTTCTTT.

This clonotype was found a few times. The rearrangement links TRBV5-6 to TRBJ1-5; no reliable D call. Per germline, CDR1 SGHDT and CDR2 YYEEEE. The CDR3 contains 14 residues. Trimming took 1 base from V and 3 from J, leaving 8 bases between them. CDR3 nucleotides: TGTGCCAGCAGCTTGATCAGCGACAATCAGCCCCAGCATTTT. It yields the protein CASSLISDNQPQHF.

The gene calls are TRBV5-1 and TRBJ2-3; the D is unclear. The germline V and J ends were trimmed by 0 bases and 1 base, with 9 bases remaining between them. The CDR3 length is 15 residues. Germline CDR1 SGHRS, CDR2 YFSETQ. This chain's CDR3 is CASSLGGSGTDTQYF. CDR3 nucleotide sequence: TGCGCCAGCAGCTTGGGGGGTTCCGGCACAGATACGCAGTATTTT.

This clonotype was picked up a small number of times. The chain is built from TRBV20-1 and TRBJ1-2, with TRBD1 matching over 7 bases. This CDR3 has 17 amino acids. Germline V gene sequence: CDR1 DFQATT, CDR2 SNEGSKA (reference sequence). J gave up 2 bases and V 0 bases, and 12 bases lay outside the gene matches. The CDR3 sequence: CSARDWSGTVGNYGYTF. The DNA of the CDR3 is TGCAGTGCTAGAGATTGGTCCGGGACAGTCGGAAACTATGGCTACACCTTC.

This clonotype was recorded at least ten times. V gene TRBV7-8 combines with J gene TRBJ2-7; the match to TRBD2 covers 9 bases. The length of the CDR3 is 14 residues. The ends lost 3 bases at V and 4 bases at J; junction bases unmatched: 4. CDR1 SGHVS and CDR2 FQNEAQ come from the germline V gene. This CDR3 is CASSLSGGTYEQYF. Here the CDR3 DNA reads TGTGCCAGCAGCTTGAGCGGGGGGACTTACGAGCAGTACTTC.

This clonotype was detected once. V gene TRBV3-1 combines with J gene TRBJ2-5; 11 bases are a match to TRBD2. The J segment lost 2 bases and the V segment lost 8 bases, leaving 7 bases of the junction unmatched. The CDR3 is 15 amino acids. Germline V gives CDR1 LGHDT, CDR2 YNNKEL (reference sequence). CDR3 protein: CASQGGLAAQETQYF. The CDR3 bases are TGTGCCAGCCAGGGGGGACTAGCGGCACAAGAGACCCAGTACTTC.

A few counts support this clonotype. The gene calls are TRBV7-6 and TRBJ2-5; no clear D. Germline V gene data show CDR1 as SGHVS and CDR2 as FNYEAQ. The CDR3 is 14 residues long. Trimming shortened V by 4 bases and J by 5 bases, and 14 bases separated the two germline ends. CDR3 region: CASSSYLGEETQYF. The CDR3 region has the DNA TGTGCCAGCAGCTCCTACCTAGGAGAGGAGACCCAGTACTTC.

The CDR3 region has the DNA TGTGCCAGCAGCAAACGTCAGGCCCAGTACTTC. This gives the protein CASSKRQAQYF. The V and J genes are TRBV12-3 or TRBV12-4 and TRBJ2-7; D gene uncertain. V lost 6 bases and J 10 bases, leaving 13 bases between the germline ends. There are 11 residues in the CDR3.

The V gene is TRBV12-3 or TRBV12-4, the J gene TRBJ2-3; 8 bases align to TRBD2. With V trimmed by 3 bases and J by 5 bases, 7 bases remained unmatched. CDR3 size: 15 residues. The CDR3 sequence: CASSLSVAGRDTQYF. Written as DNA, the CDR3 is TGTGCCAGCAGTTTGAGTGTAGCGGGACGAGATACGCAGTATTTT.

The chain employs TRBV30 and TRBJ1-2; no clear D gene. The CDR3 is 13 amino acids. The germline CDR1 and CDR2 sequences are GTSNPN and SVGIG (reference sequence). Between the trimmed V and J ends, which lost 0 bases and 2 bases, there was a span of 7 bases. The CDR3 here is CAWSVGFNYGYTF. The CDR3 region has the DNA TGTGCCTGGAGTGTAGGGTTCAACTATGGCTACACCTTC.

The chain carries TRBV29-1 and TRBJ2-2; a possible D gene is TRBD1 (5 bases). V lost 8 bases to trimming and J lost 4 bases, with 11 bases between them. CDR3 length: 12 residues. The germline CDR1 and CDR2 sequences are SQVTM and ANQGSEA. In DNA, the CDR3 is TGCAGCTCAGAAGGGGTCACCGGGGAGCTGTTTTTT. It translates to CSSEGVTGELFF.

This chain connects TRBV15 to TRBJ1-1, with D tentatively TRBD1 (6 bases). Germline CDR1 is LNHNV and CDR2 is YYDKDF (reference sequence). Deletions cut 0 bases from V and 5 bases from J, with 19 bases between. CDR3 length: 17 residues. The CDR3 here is CATSRDGEGRGVTEAFF. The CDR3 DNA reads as TGTGCCACCAGCAGAGACGGGGAGGGCAGGGGTGTAACTGAAGCTTTCTTT. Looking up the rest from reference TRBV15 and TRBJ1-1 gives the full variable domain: DAMVIQNPRYQVTQFGKPVTLSCSQTLNHNVMYWYQQKSSQAPKLLFHYYDKDFNNEADTPDNFQSRRPNTSFCFLDIRSPGLGDTAMYLCATSRDGEGRGVTEAFFGQGTRLTVV.

The chain's CDR3 is CASSSPPGSKYF. The CDR3 DNA sequence: TGTGCCAGCAGCTCCCCTCCCGGGAGCAAGTACTTC. The rearrangement uses TRBV7-9 and TRBJ2-7, with a possible D match to TRBD2 (6 bases). Germline CDR1 SEHNR, CDR2 FQNEAQ (reference sequence). CDR3 length equals 12 residues. With 4 bases removed from V and 11 bases from J, the gap between germline ends came to 15 bases.

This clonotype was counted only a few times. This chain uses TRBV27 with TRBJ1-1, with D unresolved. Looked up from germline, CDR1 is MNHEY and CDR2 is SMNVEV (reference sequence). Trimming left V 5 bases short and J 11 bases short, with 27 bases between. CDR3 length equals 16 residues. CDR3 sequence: CASSITSGQLGKAAFF. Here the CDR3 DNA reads TGTGCCAGCAGTATAACCTCCGGCCAATTGGGGAAAGCGGCTTTCTTT.

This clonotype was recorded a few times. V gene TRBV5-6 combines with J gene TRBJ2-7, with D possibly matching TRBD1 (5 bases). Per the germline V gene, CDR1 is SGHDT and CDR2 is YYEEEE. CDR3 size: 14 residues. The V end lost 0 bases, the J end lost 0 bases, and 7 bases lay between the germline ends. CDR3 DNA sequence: TGTGCCAGCAGCTTGGATGACAGCTCCTACGAGCAGTACTTC. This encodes CASSLDDSSYEQYF.

The CDR3 loop reads CASSPHRGEAFF. The CDR3 DNA reads as TGTGCCAGCAGCCCTCACCGGGGAGAAGCTTTCTTT. The rearrangement links TRBV7-9 to TRBJ1-1; D is undetermined. This CDR3 contains 12 residues. The germline V gene has CDR1 SEHNR and CDR2 FQNEAQ (reference sequence). The ends were cut back, 5 bases at V and 8 bases at J, with 12 bases in the middle.

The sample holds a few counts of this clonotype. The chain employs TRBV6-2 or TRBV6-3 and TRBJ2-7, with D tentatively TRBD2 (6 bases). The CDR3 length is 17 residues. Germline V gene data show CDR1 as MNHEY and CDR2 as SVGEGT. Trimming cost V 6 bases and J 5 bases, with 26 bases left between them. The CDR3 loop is CASRLFRGRLEVNEQYF. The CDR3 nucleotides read TGTGCCAGCAGATTATTCAGAGGACGACTAGAAGTGAACGAGCAGTACTTC.

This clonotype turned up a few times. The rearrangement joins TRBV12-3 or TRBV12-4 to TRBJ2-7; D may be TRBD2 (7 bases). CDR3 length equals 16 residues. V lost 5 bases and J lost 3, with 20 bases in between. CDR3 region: CASSPRAGALFYEQYF. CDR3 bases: TGTGCCAGCAGTCCCCGTGCGGGGGCCCTTTTCTACGAGCAGTACTTC.

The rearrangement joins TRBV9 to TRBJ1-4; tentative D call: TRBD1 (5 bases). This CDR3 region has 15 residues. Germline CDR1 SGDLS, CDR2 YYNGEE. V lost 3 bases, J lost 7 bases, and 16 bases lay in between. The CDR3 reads CASSAYSGAAEKLFF. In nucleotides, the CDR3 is TGTGCCAGCAGCGCTTATAGTGGGGCGGCTGAAAAACTGTTTTTT.

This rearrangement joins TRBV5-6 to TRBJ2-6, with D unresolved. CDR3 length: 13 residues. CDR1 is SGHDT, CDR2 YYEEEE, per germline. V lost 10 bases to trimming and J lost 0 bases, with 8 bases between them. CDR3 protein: CAGPGSGANVLTF. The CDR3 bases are TGTGCCGGTCCGGGCTCTGGGGCCAACGTCCTGACTTTC.